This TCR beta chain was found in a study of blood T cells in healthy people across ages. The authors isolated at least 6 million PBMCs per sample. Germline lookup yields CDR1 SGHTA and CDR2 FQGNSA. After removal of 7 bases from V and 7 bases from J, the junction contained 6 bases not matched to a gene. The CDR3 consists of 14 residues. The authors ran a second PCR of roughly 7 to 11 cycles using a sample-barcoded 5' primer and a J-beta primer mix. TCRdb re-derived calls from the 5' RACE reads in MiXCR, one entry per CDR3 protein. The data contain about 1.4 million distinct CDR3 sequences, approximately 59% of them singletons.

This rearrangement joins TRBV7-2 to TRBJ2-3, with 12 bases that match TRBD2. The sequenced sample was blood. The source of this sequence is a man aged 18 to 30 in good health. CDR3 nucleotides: TGTGCCAGCACCCCGGGACTAGCGGGTAATACGCAGTATTTT. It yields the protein CASTPGLAGNTQYF. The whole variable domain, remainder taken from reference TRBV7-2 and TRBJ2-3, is GAGVSQSPSNKVTEKGKDVELRCDPISGHTALYWYRQSLGQGLEFLIYFQGNSAPDKSGLPSDRFSAERTGGSVSTLTIQRTQQEDSAVYLCASTPGLAGNTQYFGPGTRLTVL.